The clone carrying this TCR beta chain has only one observation. There are 15 residues in the CDR3. CDR1 is SGHAT and CDR2 is FQNNGV in the germline V gene. After removal of 5 bases from V and 5 bases from J, the junction contained 11 bases not matched to a gene. The data stem from a study of blood T cell repertoires in COVID-19. Across the whole study: PBMCs, B-cell-depleted T cells, or T cells were the source of the cDNA or gDNA that made up the material.

In the original analysis: Amplification with reference gene primers provided the estimates of nucleated cell counts. Some clones are missing from TCRdb's copy, which holds only in-frame ones; the method was immunoSEQ multiplex PCR. V and J calls and clone size are given by that table; D and trimming were obtained from the DNA. The repertoire holds 70,000 to 95,000 clones, with about 90% as singletons. The specimen sequenced was peripheral blood. This receptor was taken from a woman between 45 and 60 years old in a cohort sampled during active COVID-19. The V and J genes are TRBV11-2 and TRBJ1-2; 7 positions agree with TRBD1. The CDR3 is CASSPRGGAWYGYTF. As DNA, the CDR3 is TGTGCCAGCAGCCCCCGAGGGGGCGCTTGGTATGGCTACACCTTC.